These T cell receptor beta chains were read from a single sample in a study of T cells in Graves' hyperthyroidism and ophthalmopathy. TCRdb recomputed calls from the multiplex PCR reads with MiXCR, one row per CDR3 protein. The table has a few hundred thousand distinct CDR3 sequences, about an eighth seen once. The sequenced sample was blood. The receptors here all came from a woman in her forties with Graves' ophthalmopathy. Each CDR3 is given without its conserved first and last residue. Each record gives: J gene, D gene, V gene, CDR3 protein. D genes are given only for firm matches.

TRBJ2-1	TRBD2	TRBV9	ASSVDQRENSEQF
TRBJ2-5	TRBD2	TRBV10-2	ASSAGLAAPLTTQY
TRBJ2-7	.	TRBV7-6	ASSLGQGWTYEQY
TRBJ1-2	.	TRBV28	ATSHRVNYGYT
TRBJ2-5	TRBD2	TRBV7-8	ASSFTGGGETQY
TRBJ1-1	.	TRBV5-8	ASSFVEYEAF
TRBJ2-5	TRBD2	TRBV7-2	ASSLVPGLLQETQY
TRBJ1-1	.	TRBV19	ASSIASRNTEAF
TRBJ2-7	.	TRBV6-5	ASSYSRDMLFYEQY
TRBJ2-2	TRBD2	TRBV12-3/TRBV12-4	ASLWTSGGAGELF
TRBJ1-1	.	TRBV7-9	ASSSQGDTEAF
TRBJ2-5	.	TRBV7-6	ASSSLTGTTQAQY
TRBJ1-5	.	TRBV12-3/TRBV12-4	ASMGLGVNQPQH
TRBJ2-1	TRBD1	TRBV29-1	SVDGKARDSPYNEQF
TRBJ2-3	TRBD2	TRBV11-2	ASSFLAGGTDTQY
TRBJ1-3	.	TRBV11-2	ASSLDLGGHRNTIY
TRBJ2-2	.	TRBV2	ASSEAVGSGELF
TRBJ1-1	.	TRBV19	ASSISLNTEAF
TRBJ1-4	.	TRBV5-4	ASSLDGSTRKLF
TRBJ2-1	TRBD1	TRBV11-2	ASSFPILTGERDEQF
TRBJ2-3	.	TRBV3-1	ASSQVSKRQTDTQY
TRBJ1-2	TRBD1	TRBV28	ASQTGKNGYT
TRBJ2-5	.	TRBV28	ASSISGAGETQY
TRBJ2-7	TRBD1	TRBV15	ATSSRDRGLEQY
TRBJ2-3	.	TRBV4-1	ASSQDSNRGTDTQY
TRBJ2-3	TRBD1	TRBV6-1	ATRPYRGTDTQY
TRBJ2-5	.	TRBV5-1	ASSLYGGRETQY
TRBJ2-7	TRBD1	TRBV6-2/TRBV6-3	ASSNRGLGYEQY
TRBJ2-5	.	TRBV20-1	SATESAQETQY
TRBJ1-5	TRBD1	TRBV2	ASNSGTGSNQPQH
TRBJ2-5	TRBD1	TRBV28	ASGNRGRKETQY
TRBJ2-5	.	TRBV11-2	ASSAGGRETQY
TRBJ2-1	TRBD1	TRBV28	ASSRGQDFTYEQF
TRBJ2-7	TRBD2	TRBV3-1	ASSSRISGGRPYEQY
TRBJ2-7	TRBD1	TRBV6-2/TRBV6-3	ASSSSRTGGYEQY